The clone carrying this T cell receptor beta chain came up a few times. The antigen is unknown. The sample originates from a study of neurological immune-mediated disorders. Study-wide results and limits: Levels of TCR clonal expansion peaked in HTLV-1-associated myelopathy and reached their lowest in multiple sclerosis, under those of healthy controls. Among expanded clones, no CDR3 amino acid sequences were shared across subjects, a pattern suggesting private repertoires in all groups.

Unsorted libraries were derived from 2 million PBMCs stored at -80 C. 5'RACE with 10-nucleotide random UMIs generated the cDNA. TCRdb itself ran the 5' RACE reads through MiXCR, one entry per CDR3 protein. The data show roughly 24,000 distinct CDR3 sequences, about 12% seen once. This CDR3 region has 11 residues. V shed 5 bases and J shed 2 bases, with 4 bases lying between them. Germline values: CDR1 LNHDA, CDR2 SQIVND (reference sequence). The chain uses TRBV19 and TRBJ2-7, with D uncertain. This clonotype was sampled from an older woman with HTLV-1-associated myelopathy (HAM/TSP). Sample: PBMCs. The CDR3 nucleotides read TGTGCCAGTAGTGACGCCTACGAGCAGTACTTC. Residues: CASSDAYEQYF.